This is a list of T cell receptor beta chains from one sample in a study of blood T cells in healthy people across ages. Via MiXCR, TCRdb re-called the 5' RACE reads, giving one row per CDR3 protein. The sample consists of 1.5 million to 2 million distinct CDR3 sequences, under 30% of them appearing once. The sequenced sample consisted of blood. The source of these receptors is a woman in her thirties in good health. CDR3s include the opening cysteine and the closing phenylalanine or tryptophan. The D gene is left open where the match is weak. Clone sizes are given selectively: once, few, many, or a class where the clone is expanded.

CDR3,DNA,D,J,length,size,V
CASTDRDSNQPQHF,TGTGCCAGCACCGACAGAGATAGCAATCAGCCCCAGCATTTT,-,TRBJ1-5,14,few,TRBV28
CASSLDCSGRANEQFF,TGTGCCAGCAGCTTAGATTGTAGCGGGAGGGCAAATGAGCAGTTCTTC,TRBD2,TRBJ2-1,16,-,TRBV11-2
CASSSWTGVSHGYTF,TGTGCCAGCAGTTCCTGGACAGGGGTATCCCATGGCTACACCTTC,TRBD1,TRBJ1-2,15,-,TRBV12-3/TRBV12-4
CASGREWDYGYTF,TGTGCCAGCGGGAGGGAATGGGACTATGGCTACACCTTC,-,TRBJ1-2,13,few,TRBV6-5
CASRKVPLTPYGYTF,TGTGCCAGCAGAAAAGTACCCCTGACACCCTATGGCTACACCTTC,-,TRBJ1-2,15,-,TRBV7-2
CATSGTGGDSYNEQFF,TGTGCCACCAGTGGGACAGGGGGTGACTCCTACAATGAGCAGTTCTTC,TRBD1,TRBJ2-1,16,-,TRBV24-1
CASSLGGLRGDTQYF,TGTGCCAGCAGCTTAGGGGGACTCCGAGGAGATACGCAGTATTTT,-,TRBJ2-3,15,-,TRBV7-2
CASKTSGEVGSYNEQFF,TGTGCCAGCAAAACTAGCGGGGAGGTTGGCTCCTACAATGAGCAGTTCTTC,TRBD2,TRBJ2-1,17,-,TRBV11-2
CASSTTGTASPLHF,TGTGCCAGCAGCACGACCGGGACAGCATCACCCCTCCACTTT,TRBD1,TRBJ1-6,14,-,TRBV7-2
CASSPGHYYNEQFF,TGCGCCAGCAGTCCGGGACACTACTACAATGAGCAGTTCTTC,-,TRBJ2-1,14,many,TRBV5-1
CSARIAGAGEQYF,TGCAGTGCTAGAATAGCGGGAGCGGGGGAGCAGTACTTC,TRBD2,TRBJ2-5,13,few,TRBV20-1
CSAVTGYEQYF,TGCAGCGCTGTGACAGGCTACGAGCAGTACTTC,-,TRBJ2-7,11,-,TRBV29-1
CASSSGTSAGGADTQYF,TGTGCCAGCAGCTCCGGCACTAGCGCCGGGGGGGCAGATACGCAGTATTTT,TRBD2,TRBJ2-3,17,-,TRBV7-6
CASSLQGKRETQYF,TGTGCCAGCAGCCTACAGGGGAAGCGGGAGACCCAGTACTTC,TRBD1,TRBJ2-5,14,many,TRBV7-2
CASNSYYEQYF,TGTGCCAGCAACTCATACTACGAGCAGTACTTC,-,TRBJ2-7,11,few,TRBV7-2
CASSESLIYEQYF,TGCGCCAGCAGTGAGTCCCTAATCTACGAGCAGTACTTC,-,TRBJ2-7,13,few,TRBV10-1
CASSLDTEDPGYTF,TGTGCCAGCAGCCTAGACACGGAGGACCCAGGCTACACCTTC,-,TRBJ1-2,14,-,TRBV2
CAGSSQTGPNQPQHF,TGTGCCGGCAGCTCACAAACAGGGCCTAATCAGCCCCAGCATTTT,-,TRBJ1-5,15,-,TRBV7-2
CASSAPPTSYEQFF,TGCGCCAGCAGTGCTCCCCCCACTAGTTATGAGCAGTTCTTC,-,TRBJ2-1,14,many,TRBV10-2
CASSLAETGTYGYTF,TGCGCCAGCAGCTTGGCCGAGACAGGGACGTATGGCTACACCTTC,TRBD1,TRBJ1-2,15,-,TRBV5-1
CASSLDRGGSRETQYF,TGTGCCAGCAGCTTAGATCGTGGAGGGTCTAGGGAGACCCAGTACTTC,-,TRBJ2-5,16,-,TRBV11-2
CATTGQERTSGLTDTQYF,TGTGCCACCACGGGACAGGAAAGGACTAGCGGCCTGACAGATACGCAGTATTTT,TRBD2,TRBJ2-3,18,-,TRBV12-3/TRBV12-4
CASARSGDEQFF,TGTGCCAGCGCCCGAAGCGGGGATGAGCAGTTCTTC,TRBD2,TRBJ2-1,12,-,TRBV6-2/TRBV6-3
CASSLELAGGTYEQYF,TGTGCCAGCAGCTTAGAGTTAGCGGGAGGAACCTACGAGCAGTACTTC,TRBD2,TRBJ2-7,16,few,TRBV7-6
CASSRDWQETQYF,TGTGCCAGCAGCAGAGACTGGCAAGAGACCCAGTACTTC,-,TRBJ2-5,13,few,TRBV9
CASSLTAQETQYF,TGCGCCAGCAGCTTGACAGCCCAAGAGACCCAGTACTTC,-,TRBJ2-5,13,many,TRBV5-1
CASSLDGGGSYGYTF,TGTGCCAGCAGCTTAGATGGAGGGGGCAGCTATGGCTACACCTTC,TRBD1,TRBJ1-2,15,few,TRBV7-2
CASSETAGGETQYF,TGTGCCAGCAGCGAGACGGCAGGAGGAGAGACCCAGTACTTC,-,TRBJ2-5,14,few,TRBV9
CASSFPTPTRDTQYF,TGTGCCAGCAGCTTTCCGACTCCTACGAGGGATACGCAGTATTTT,-,TRBJ2-3,15,few,TRBV11-2
CASSRIAGAWEQYF,TGTGCCAGCAGCCGCATTGCAGGGGCCTGGGAGCAGTACTTC,-,TRBJ2-7,14,-,TRBV9
CASSSRGGQFDEQFF,TGTGCCAGCAGCTCACGTGGGGGTCAGTTTGATGAGCAGTTCTTC,-,TRBJ2-1,15,many,TRBV7-3
CSVVRTGRGTNEKLFF,TGCAGCGTTGTCCGGACAGGGAGGGGAACTAATGAAAAACTGTTTTTT,TRBD1,TRBJ1-4,16,-,TRBV29-1
CASSLVTGERPEQYF,TGTGCCAGCAGCTTAGTAACAGGGGAGAGGCCTGAGCAGTACTTC,TRBD1,TRBJ2-4,15,-,TRBV7-9
CAISEFPGQNTEAFF,TGTGCCATCAGTGAGTTCCCGGGACAGAACACTGAAGCTTTCTTT,-,TRBJ1-1,15,-,TRBV10-3
CSVLTGQGTTQETQYF,TGCAGCGTACTCACGGGACAGGGGACAACCCAAGAGACCCAGTACTTC,TRBD1,TRBJ2-5,16,few,TRBV29-1
CASSILGSSNEQYF,TGTGCCAGCAGTATCCTCGGGAGTTCTAACGAGCAGTACTTC,-,TRBJ2-7,14,few,TRBV27
CSVAAGAVDQPQHF,TGCAGCGTTGCGGCAGGGGCGGTGGATCAGCCCCAGCATTTT,-,TRBJ1-5,14,many,TRBV29-1
CASSLLAGGMNTGELFF,TGTGCCAGCAGCTTACTAGCGGGGGGCATGAACACCGGGGAGCTGTTTTTT,TRBD2,TRBJ2-2,17,few,TRBV7-6
CSARGHWAGGTQETQYF,TGCAGCGCCCGGGGGCATTGGGCAGGGGGAACTCAAGAGACCCAGTACTTC,-,TRBJ2-5,17,many,TRBV29-1
CSAQDKAKGYTF,TGCAGTGCCCAAGACAAGGCGAAAGGCTACACCTTC,-,TRBJ1-2,12,few,TRBV20-1
CSVEEDRGTYEQYF,TGCAGCGTTGAAGAGGACAGGGGGACCTACGAGCAGTACTTC,TRBD1,TRBJ2-7,14,once,TRBV29-1
CARQGPRDEQFF,TGTGCCCGCCAGGGACCGAGGGATGAGCAGTTCTTC,-,TRBJ2-1,12,-,TRBV6-2/TRBV6-3
CVSSESVGMGTFF,-,-,TRBJ1-1,13,-,TRBV2
CATATIYQETQYF,TGCGCCACCGCCACGATCTACCAAGAGACCCAGTACTTC,-,TRBJ2-5,13,many,TRBV5-1
CASSLGGGQGFYEQYF,TGTGCCAGCAGCTTAGGGGGGGGACAGGGATTTTACGAGCAGTACTTC,TRBD1,TRBJ2-7,16,few,TRBV7-2
CASSFRGRTSYEQYF,TGTGCCAGCAGTTTTCGGGGGCGGACGTCCTACGAGCAGTACTTC,-,TRBJ2-7,15,-,TRBV28
CATSGLLNQPQHF,TGTGCCACCTCGGGACTGCTAAATCAGCCCCAGCATTTT,-,TRBJ1-5,13,few,TRBV15
CASTSTQGDEKLFF,TGTGCCAGCACTTCCACACAGGGAGATGAAAAACTGTTTTTT,-,TRBJ1-4,14,many,TRBV12-3/TRBV12-4
CSVGTVSYEQYF,TGCAGCGTTGGGACAGTTTCCTACGAGCAGTACTTC,-,TRBJ2-7,12,many,TRBV29-1
CATSDSYGGETQYF,TGTGCCACCAGTGATTCCTACGGAGGAGAGACCCAGTACTTC,-,TRBJ2-5,14,few,TRBV24-1